A single sample gave rise to the 19 T cell receptor beta chains below, sequenced in a study of blood T cell repertoires in COVID-19. The data were produced by immunoSEQ multiplex PCR, yet TCRdb's version contains in-frame clones alone and is incomplete. The profile shows 200,000 to 300,000 clones, 80% to 90% of them singletons. The specimen sequenced was peripheral blood. These receptors all stem from a man aged 30 to 39 with active or convalescent COVID-19.

V gene TRBV4-3 combines with J gene TRBJ1-3; D is undetermined. The V end lost 0 bases, the J end lost 0 bases, and 15 bases lay between the germline ends. CDR1 is LGHNA, CDR2 YSLEER, per germline. CDR3 length: 18 amino acids. Here the CDR3 reads CASSQDSVFSYSGNTIYF. CDR3 nucleotide sequence: TGCGCCAGCAGCCAAGATAGCGTATTTTCGTACTCTGGAAACACCATATATTTT.

A note on this clone: The sample has other DNA sequences that encode this CDR3 too. The chain recombines TRBV7-9 with TRBJ2-3; possibly TRBD2 for D (5 bases). Trimming pared 3 bases from V and 1 base from J, leaving 5 bases between. The CDR3 extends over 13 amino acids. CDR1 is SEHNR, CDR2 FQNEAQ, per germline (reference sequence). CDR3 sequence: CASSFSGTDTQYF. The CDR3 DNA is TGTGCCAGCAGCTTTAGCGGCACAGATACGCAGTATTTT.

This clone was recorded once. The chain links TRBV5-1 to TRBJ1-1; D not certain. This CDR3 has 14 residues. Germline values: CDR1 SGHRS, CDR2 YFSETQ. The germline V and J ends were trimmed by 2 bases and 1 base, with 9 bases remaining between them. This chain's CDR3 is CASSLNRANTEAFF. The CDR3 coding sequence is TGCGCCAGCAGCTTAAACAGAGCGAACACTGAAGCTTTCTTT.

Written as DNA, the CDR3 is TGCGCCAGCAATCTAGCGGGGGGGACTCAAGAGACCCAGTACTTC. Its protein is CASNLAGGTQETQYF. The chain joins TRBV10-2 to TRBJ2-5; 12 nucleotides match TRBD2. The germline V gene has CDR1 WSHSY and CDR2 SAAADI. J gave up 2 bases and V 7 bases, and 5 bases lay outside the gene matches. This CDR3 has 15 amino acids.

The rearrangement joins TRBV5-4 to TRBJ1-1; TRBD1 matches at 8 bases. CDR1 is SGHNT, CDR2 YYREEE, per germline (reference sequence). V lost 4 bases, J lost 11 bases, and 10 bases stayed unmatched. This CDR3 comprises 13 residues. The CDR3 loop is CASSHRTGIGAFF. The CDR3 DNA follows: TGTGCCAGCAGCCATCGGACAGGGATTGGGGCTTTCTTT.

J is TRBJ2-3 and V is TRBV2; 7 nucleotides match TRBD1. Per the germline V gene, CDR1 is SNHLY and CDR2 is FYNNEI. The V segment lost 6 bases and the J segment 1 base; nucleotides outside the gene matches: 10. This CDR3 is 16 amino acids long. CDR3 loop: CASSLRGQAGTDTQYF. CDR3 nucleotides: TGTGCCAGCAGCCTACGTGGACAGGCGGGCACAGATACGCAGTATTTT.

This clone occurred a few times. The J gene is TRBJ1-4, the V gene TRBV4-3, with TRBD1 identical over 7 bases. Unmatched junction bases numbered 0, after V lost 1 base and J lost 4 bases. There are 14 residues in the CDR3. Germline CDR1 reads LGHNA; CDR2 reads YSLEER. This CDR3 reads CASSQGQGNEKLFF. The CDR3, as DNA: TGCGCCAGCAGCCAAGGACAGGGTAATGAAAAACTGTTTTTT.

The chain has TRBV6-5 and TRBJ2-5, with TRBD2 matching 7 bases. The CDR3 totals 15 residues. V dropped 2 bases and J dropped 5; count of bases not matched to a gene: 8. The germline gives CDR1 MNHEY, CDR2 SVGAGI. The CDR3 loop reads CASSYMERGRETQYF. CDR3 nucleotides: TGTGCCAGCAGTTACATGGAGCGGGGCCGGGAGACCCAGTACTTC.

The chain joins TRBV30 to TRBJ1-5; D is unclear. The V and J ends lost 0 bases and 4 bases respectively, with 13 bases between them. The CDR3 consists of 15 residues. CDR1 and CDR2 (germline): GTSNPN, SVGIG (reference sequence). The DNA of the CDR3 is TGTGCCTGGAGTGTACGCCAGGAACCAAATCAGCCCCAGCATTTT. Protein: CAWSVRQEPNQPQHF.

Only a few counts were recorded for this clone. The chain has TRBV5-1 and TRBJ2-3, with 8 positions matching TRBD2. The ends lost 0 bases at V and 3 bases at J; junction bases unmatched: 6. The CDR3 sequence is 16 residues long. Germline V CDR1 and CDR2: SGHRS, YFSETQ. Written as DNA, the CDR3 is TGCGCCAGCAGCTTGGTCGGGGGGGCCGTTACAGATACGCAGTATTTT. The encoded protein is CASSLVGGAVTDTQYF.

This chain uses TRBV5-8 with TRBJ1-4, with unresolved D. The germline V and J ends were trimmed by 1 base and 6 bases, with 4 bases remaining between them. Germline V gene data show CDR1 as SGHTS and CDR2 as YDEGEE. CDR3 length: 12 amino acids. CDR3 sequence: CASSLFDEKLFF. DNA of the CDR3: TGTGCCAGCAGCTTGTTCGATGAAAAACTGTTTTTT.

The chain has TRBV3-1 (or the pseudogene TRBV3-2) and TRBJ2-7; 7 bases match TRBD2. Germline CDR1 is LGHDT and CDR2 is YNNKEL (reference sequence). With 4 bases clipped from V and 3 bases from J, the junction kept 15 bases outside the gene matches. The CDR3 has 17 amino acids. The CDR3 DNA reads TGTGCCAGCAGCCCTAGCCTCCCGGAGCGGGGTGGCTACGAGCAGTACTTC. Protein product: CASSPSLPERGGYEQYF.

This chain uses TRBV30 with TRBJ1-2; a possible D gene is TRBD1 (5 bases). Germline assignment: CDR1 GTSNPN and CDR2 SVGIG (reference sequence). V was shortened by 5 bases and J by 4 bases, with 5 bases between the two germline ends. This CDR3 has 10 residues. The CDR3 region is CAWGAYGYTF. The CDR3 bases are TGTGCCTGGGGGGCCTATGGCTACACCTTC. Filled out from reference TRBV30 and TRBJ1-2, the complete variable domain reads SQTIHQWPATLVQPVGSPLSLECTVEGTSNPNLYWYRQAAGRGLQLLFYSVGIGQISSEVPQNLSASRPQDRQFILSSKKLLLSDSGFYLCAWGAYGYTFGSGTRLTVV.

The chain couples TRBV18 to TRBJ1-2; 10 bases fit TRBD1. The junction had 4 bases not matched to a gene; V was cut back by 5 bases and J by 7 bases. The CDR3 consists of 13 residues. From germline, CDR1 is KGHSH and CDR2 LQKENI. CDR3 in amino acids: CASSLTGGSGYTF. The CDR3 region has the DNA TGTGCCAGCTCATTGACAGGGGGCAGTGGCTACACCTTC.

The genes are TRBV27 and TRBJ1-1; TRBD1 might be the D (5 bases). This CDR3 region has 13 residues. CDR1 is MNHEY and CDR2 is SMNVEV in the germline V gene (reference sequence). The V end lost 5 bases, the J end lost 2 bases, and 9 bases lay between the germline ends. CDR3 nucleotides: TGTGCCAGCAGTCACAGGCTTAACACTGAAGCTTTCTTT. Protein sequence: CASSHRLNTEAFF.

The chain links TRBV7-8 to TRBJ2-7; maybe TRBD1 (5 bases). CDR3 size: 12 residues. Germline assignment: CDR1 SGHVS and CDR2 FQNEAQ. The V end was cut by 5 bases, the J end by 4 bases, with 9 bases between. CDR3 loop: CASSPSGYEQYF. The DNA for the CDR3 is TGTGCCAGCAGCCCCTCAGGGTACGAGCAGTACTTC.

The V call is TRBV5-5, the J call TRBJ1-3; a possible D gene is TRBD1 (5 bases). CDR1 and CDR2 from the germline V gene are SGHKS and YYEKEE (reference sequence). This CDR3 is built from 16 residues. V lost 3 bases and J 0 bases, leaving 13 bases between the germline ends. The CDR3 is CASSSLSGGSGNTIYF. DNA of the CDR3: TGTGCCAGCAGCTCCCTGTCGGGGGGCTCTGGAAACACCATATATTTT.

The chain combines TRBV9 with TRBJ2-4; 11 bases line up with TRBD2. The J segment lost 0 bases and the V segment lost 4 bases, leaving 3 bases of the junction unmatched. Germline V lookup: CDR1 SGDLS, CDR2 YYNGEE. The CDR3 has 16 residues. The CDR3 reads CASSPSGGIAKNIQYF. The DNA for the CDR3 is TGTGCCAGCAGCCCTAGCGGGGGGATAGCCAAAAACATTCAGTACTTC.

The chain couples TRBV7-8 to TRBJ1-1; no firm D call. CDR3 length: 12 amino acids. Looked up from germline, CDR1 is SGHVS and CDR2 is FQNEAQ. V was shortened by 1 base and J by 7 bases, with 7 bases between the two germline ends. CDR3 nucleotides: TGTGCCAGCAGCTTAGTTACGGGTGAAGCTTTCTTT. Residues: CASSLVTGEAFF.